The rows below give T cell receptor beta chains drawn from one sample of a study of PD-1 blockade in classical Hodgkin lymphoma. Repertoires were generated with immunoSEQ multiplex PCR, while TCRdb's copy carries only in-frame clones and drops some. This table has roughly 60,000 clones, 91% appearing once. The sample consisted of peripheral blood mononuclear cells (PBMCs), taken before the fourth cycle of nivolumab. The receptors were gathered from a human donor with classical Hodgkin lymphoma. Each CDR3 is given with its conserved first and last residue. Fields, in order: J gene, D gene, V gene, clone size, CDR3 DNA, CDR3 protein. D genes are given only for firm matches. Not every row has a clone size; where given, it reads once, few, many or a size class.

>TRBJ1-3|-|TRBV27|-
TGTGCCAGCCGATCGGAGGGGAGGGGCTCTGGAAACACCATATATTTT
CASRSEGRGSGNTIYF
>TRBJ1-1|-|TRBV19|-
TGTGCCAGTAGACCCGGGGGGAACACTGAAGCTTTCTTT
CASRPGGNTEAFF
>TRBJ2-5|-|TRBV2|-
TGTGCCAGCTCGAAACTAGAGTACCAAGAGACCCAGTACTTC
CASSKLEYQETQYF
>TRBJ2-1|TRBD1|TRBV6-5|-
TGTGCCAGCAGTTACGGGGACAGAAACAATGAGCAGTTCTTC
CASSYGDRNNEQFF
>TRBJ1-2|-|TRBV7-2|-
TGTGCCAGCAGCTCCCGGGACGGAATCGAATATGGCTACACCTTC
CASSSRDGIEYGYTF
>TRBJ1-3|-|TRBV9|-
TGTGCCAGCAGCGCAGGCCACGGAGACACCATATATTTT
CASSAGHGDTIYF
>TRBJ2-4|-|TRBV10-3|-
TGTGCCATCAGTGAAAGGGGGTTAGCCAAAAACATTCAGTACTTC
CAISERGLAKNIQYF
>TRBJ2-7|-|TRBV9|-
TGTGCCAGCAGCTCCGGGGTAGGGTTGGACGAGCAGTACTTC
CASSSGVGLDEQYF
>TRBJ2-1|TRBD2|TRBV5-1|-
TGCGCCAGCAACCTAGCGGGGAGGAATGAGCAGTTCTTC
CASNLAGRNEQFF
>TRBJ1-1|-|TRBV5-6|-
TGTGCCAGCAGCCTCAGACAGAACACTGAAGCTTTCTTT
CASSLRQNTEAFF
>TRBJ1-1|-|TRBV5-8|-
TGTGCCAGCAGCTTGGCAGGGAACACTGAAGCTTTCTTT
CASSLAGNTEAFF
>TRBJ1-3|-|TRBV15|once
TGTGCCACCAGCAGAGATATGGCCGGGGCTGGAAACACCATATATTTT
CATSRDMAGAGNTIYF
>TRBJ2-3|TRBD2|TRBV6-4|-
TGTGCCAGCAGGAGACTAGCCGCCAGCACAGATACGCAGTATTTT
CASRRLAASTDTQYF
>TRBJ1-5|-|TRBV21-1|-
TGTGCCAGCCTAAAACCACTGGCGCAGCCCCAGCATTTT
CASLKPLAQPQHF
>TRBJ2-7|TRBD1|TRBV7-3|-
TGTGCCAGCAGCTTAAGAGGGACAGCGGAGCAGTACTTC
CASSLRGTAEQYF
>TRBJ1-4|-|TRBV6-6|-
TGTGCCAGCAGCTTCCTTAACTTGGGAGCTAATGAAAAACTGTTTTTT
CASSFLNLGANEKLFF
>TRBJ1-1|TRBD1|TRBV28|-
TGTGCCAGCAGTTTGGAGACAGGGGGCACTGAAGCTTTCTTT
CASSLETGGTEAFF
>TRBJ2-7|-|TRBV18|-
TGTGCCAGCTCCCTTGCAGGGACCACCTACGAGCAGTACTTC
CASSLAGTTYEQYF
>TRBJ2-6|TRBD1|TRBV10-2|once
TGCGCCAGCAGTGAAAGACAGGGGGAACCTGGGGCCAACGTCCTGACTTTC
CASSERQGEPGANVLTF